The clone carrying this TCR beta chain was seen more than once but under ten times. Losses at the gene ends were 7 bases for V and 5 bases for J; bases not matched to a gene: 5. Per germline, CDR1 WSHSY and CDR2 SAAADI. The CDR3 length is 13 residues. The source of the sample is a study of T cells in Graves' hyperthyroidism and ophthalmopathy. Clinical symptoms, serum thyroxine, TRAb, thyroid ultrasound and orbital computed tomography informed diagnoses. The PBMCs had their origin in roughly 9.4 ml of fresh peripheral blood. Amplification targeted TCR beta CDR3 regions from RNA transcripts. The TCR CDR3 was amplified in a first-round RT-PCR using the HTBI primer set. TCRdb reanalysed the multiplex PCR reads using MiXCR and keeps one entry per CDR3 protein. The sample includes about 520,000 distinct CDR3 sequences, around a quarter of them seen just once.

The receptor was isolated from a woman aged 30 to 39 with Graves' ophthalmopathy. Sequencing input: blood. The chain employs TRBV10-2 and TRBJ1-5, with 7 bases that match TRBD1. DNA for the CDR3: TGCGCCAGCAAAGGACAGGTAGATCAGCCCCAGCATTTT. Protein: CASKGQVDQPQHF.